Following are 6 T cell receptor beta chains from one sample sequenced in a study of regulatory and conventional T cells in RAG deficiency. Assay: immunoSEQ multiplex PCR; the TCRdb copy retains only in-frame clones and omits some. Among about 9,000 clones listed, around 84% were seen once. These sequences were also reported in another study, on regulatory T cells. That report notes: Primers: 52 TRBV forward and 13 TRBJ reverse.

Sequenced: CD8+ T cells sorted from blood. The source of these receptors is a human donor in good health.

This rearrangement joins TRBV27 to TRBJ2-3, with 9 bases aligning to TRBD1. V shed 4 bases, J shed 2 bases, and the junction held 10 bases outside the gene matches. This CDR3 spans 17 amino acids. From germline, CDR1 is MNHEY and CDR2 SMNVEV (reference sequence). The CDR3 sequence is CASSWRPGTGNTDTQYF. In DNA, the CDR3 is TGTGCCAGCAGTTGGAGACCCGGGACAGGGAACACAGATACGCAGTATTTT.

The chain joins TRBV4-1 to TRBJ2-7; D is ambiguous. The germline gives CDR1 MGHRA, CDR2 YSYEKL. CDR3 length: 13 residues. V was cut by 0 bases and J by 2 bases, with 5 bases left in between. The CDR3 reads CASSQDLPYEQYF. The DNA of the CDR3 is TGCGCCAGCAGCCAAGATCTGCCCTACGAGCAGTACTTC.

The rearrangement links TRBV7-9 to TRBJ2-5; the match to TRBD2 covers 7 bases. The V gene end was trimmed by 1 base and the J gene end by 5 bases; junction bases not matched to a gene: 4. The CDR3 sequence is 14 residues long. Germline V gene sequence: CDR1 SEHNR, CDR2 FQNEAQ (reference sequence). The CDR3 region is CASSLEGGMETQYF. CDR3 sequence (DNA): TGTGCCAGCAGCTTAGAGGGAGGGATGGAGACCCAGTACTTC.

The chain uses TRBV2 and TRBJ2-1, with 8 bases that match TRBD2. The V gene end was trimmed by 6 bases and the J gene end by 9 bases; junction bases not matched to a gene: 16. Per germline, CDR1 SNHLY and CDR2 FYNNEI. The CDR3 is 16 amino acids. CDR3 DNA sequence: TGTGCCAGCAGAGGACGCCGCGCGGGGGGTTTCCGTGAGCAGTTCTTC. This gives the protein CASRGRRAGGFREQFF.

The table lists this clone with a few counts. V gene TRBV5-6 combines with J gene TRBJ2-7; D gene unclear. Germline lookup yields CDR1 SGHDT and CDR2 YYEEEE. The CDR3 is 11 residues long. V shed 4 bases and J shed 7 bases, with 9 bases lying between them. The CDR3 loop is CASSQSGEQYF. The CDR3 DNA is TGTGCCAGCAGCCAATCCGGGGAGCAGTACTTC.

The chain joins TRBV27 to TRBJ1-1, with TRBD1 as a possible D gene (5 bases). The V gene lost 0 bases and the J gene lost 1 base, with 9 bases spanning the gap. The CDR3 is made up of 15 amino acids. Looked up from germline, CDR1 is MNHEY and CDR2 is SMNVEV (reference sequence). In DNA form, the CDR3 reads TGTGCCAGCAGTTTATCCCTTGGACAGAACACTGAAGCTTTCTTT. Encoded protein: CASSLSLGQNTEAFF.